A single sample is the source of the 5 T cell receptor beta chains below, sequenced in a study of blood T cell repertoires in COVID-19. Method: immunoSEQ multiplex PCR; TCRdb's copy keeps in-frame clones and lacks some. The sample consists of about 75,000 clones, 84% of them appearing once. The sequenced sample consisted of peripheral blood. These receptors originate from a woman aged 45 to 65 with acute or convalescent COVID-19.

This CDR3 reads CASSPDRVSWEQYF. CDR3 nucleotide sequence: TGTGCCAGCAGCCCGGACAGGGTATCGTGGGAGCAGTACTTC. The rearrangement uses TRBV6-5 and TRBJ2-7, with 8 bases that match TRBD1. V lost 6 bases and J lost 7; bases outside the gene matches: 11. Germline assignment: CDR1 MNHEY and CDR2 SVGAGI. The CDR3 is 14 residues long.

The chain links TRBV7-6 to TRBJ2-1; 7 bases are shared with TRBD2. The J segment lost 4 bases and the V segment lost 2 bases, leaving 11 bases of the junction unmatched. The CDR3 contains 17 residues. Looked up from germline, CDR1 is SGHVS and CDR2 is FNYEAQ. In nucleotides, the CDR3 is TGTGCCAGCAGCTTACCGACTAGCAAGGGATTATACAATGAGCAGTTCTTC. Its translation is CASSLPTSKGLYNEQFF.

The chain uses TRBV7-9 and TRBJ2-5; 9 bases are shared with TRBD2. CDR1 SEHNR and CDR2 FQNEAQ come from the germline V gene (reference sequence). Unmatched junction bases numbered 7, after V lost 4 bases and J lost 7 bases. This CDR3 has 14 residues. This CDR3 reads CASSSSGDLRTQYF. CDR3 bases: TGTGCCAGCAGCTCTAGCGGGGACCTTCGGACCCAGTACTTC.

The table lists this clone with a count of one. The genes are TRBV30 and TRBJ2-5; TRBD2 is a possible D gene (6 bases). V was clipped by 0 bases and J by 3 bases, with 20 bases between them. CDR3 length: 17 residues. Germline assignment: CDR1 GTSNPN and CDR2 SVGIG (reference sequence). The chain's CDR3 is CAWSVRAFVAVEETQYF. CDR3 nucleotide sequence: TGTGCCTGGAGTGTACGTGCATTTGTAGCGGTAGAAGAGACCCAGTACTTC.

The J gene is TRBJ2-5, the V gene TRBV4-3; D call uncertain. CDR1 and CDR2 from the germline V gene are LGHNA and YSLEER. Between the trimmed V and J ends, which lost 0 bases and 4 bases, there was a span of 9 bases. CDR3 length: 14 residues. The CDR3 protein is CASSQEFPIETQYF. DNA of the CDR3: TGCGCCAGCAGCCAAGAATTCCCAATAGAGACCCAGTACTTC.